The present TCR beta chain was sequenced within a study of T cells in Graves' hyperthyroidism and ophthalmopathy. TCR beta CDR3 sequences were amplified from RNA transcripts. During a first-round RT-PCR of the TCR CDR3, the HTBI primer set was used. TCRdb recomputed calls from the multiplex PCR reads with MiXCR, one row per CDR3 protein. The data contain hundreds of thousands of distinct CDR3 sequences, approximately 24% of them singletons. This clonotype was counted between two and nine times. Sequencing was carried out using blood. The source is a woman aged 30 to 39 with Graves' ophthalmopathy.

This CDR3 reads CAWSADRNNQPQHF. CDR3 bases: TGTGCCTGGAGCGCAGACAGGAACAATCAGCCCCAGCATTTT. The chain carries TRBV30 and TRBJ1-5, with D perhaps TRBD1 (6 bases). V dropped 3 bases and J dropped 3 bases, with 12 bases sitting between them. This CDR3 contains 14 residues. Germline CDR1 reads GTSNPN; CDR2 reads SVGIG (reference sequence).